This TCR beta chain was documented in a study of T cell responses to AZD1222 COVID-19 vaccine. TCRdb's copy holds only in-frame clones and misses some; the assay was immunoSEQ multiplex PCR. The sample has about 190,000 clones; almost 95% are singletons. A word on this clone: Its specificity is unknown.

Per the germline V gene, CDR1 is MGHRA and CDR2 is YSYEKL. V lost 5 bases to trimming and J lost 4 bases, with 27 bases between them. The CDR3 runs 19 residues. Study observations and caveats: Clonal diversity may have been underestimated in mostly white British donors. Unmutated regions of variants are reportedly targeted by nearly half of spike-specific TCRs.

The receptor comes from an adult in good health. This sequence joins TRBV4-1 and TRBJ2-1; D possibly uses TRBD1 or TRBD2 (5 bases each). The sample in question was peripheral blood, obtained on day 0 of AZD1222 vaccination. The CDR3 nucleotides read TGCGCCAGCAGCAACCCAGGCATGGCACTCCGGGGCCATTACAATGAGCAGTTCTTC. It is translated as CASSNPGMALRGHYNEQFF.